This T cell receptor beta chain is drawn from a study of blood T cells in healthy people across ages. As regards this clonotype: This may come from a read error, since a much larger clone is one base off.

Using a J-beta primer mix together with a sample-barcoded 5' primer, a second PCR was run for about 6 to 11 cycles. MiXCR was run by TCRdb on the 5' RACE reads, yielding one entry per CDR3 protein. Found here are nearly 1 million distinct CDR3 sequences, roughly 50% of them singletons; the top ten hold around 21%. Germline CDR1 and CDR2: SGHTS and YDEGEE. Trimming removed 0 bases from V and 13 bases from J, with 11 bases in between. CDR3 size: 12 residues. This TCR came from a woman aged 60-70 years in good health. This chain links TRBV5-8 with TRBJ2-4; no definite D call. Sequencing was done on a sample of blood. CDR3 amino acids: CASSLAIYGQYF. The DNA of the CDR3 is TGTGCCAGCAGCTTGGCCATCTACGGGCAGTACTTC.